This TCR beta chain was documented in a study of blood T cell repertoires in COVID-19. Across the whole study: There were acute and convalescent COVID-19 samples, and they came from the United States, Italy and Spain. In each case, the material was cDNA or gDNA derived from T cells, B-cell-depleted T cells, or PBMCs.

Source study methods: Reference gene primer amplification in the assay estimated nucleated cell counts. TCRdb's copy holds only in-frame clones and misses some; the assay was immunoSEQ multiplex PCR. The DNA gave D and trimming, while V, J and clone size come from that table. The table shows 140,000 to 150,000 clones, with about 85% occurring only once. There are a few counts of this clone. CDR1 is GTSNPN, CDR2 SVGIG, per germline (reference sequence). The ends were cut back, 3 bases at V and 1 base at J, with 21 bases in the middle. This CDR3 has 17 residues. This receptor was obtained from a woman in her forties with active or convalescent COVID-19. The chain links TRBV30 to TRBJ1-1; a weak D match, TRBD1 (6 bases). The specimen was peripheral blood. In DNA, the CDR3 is TGTGCCTGGAGATGGTCGGCGGGGGGCAATGGGAACACTGAAGCTTTCTTT. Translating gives CAWRWSAGGNGNTEAFF.